A selection of T cell receptor beta chains follows, all from one sample in a study of blood T cell repertoires in COVID-19. Libraries were prepared by immunoSEQ multiplex PCR; TCRdb keeps only in-frame clonotypes and omits some of them. The sample has under 65,000 clones, 89% seen once; the top ten hold about 2%. Sequencing was performed on peripheral blood. These receptors came from a human donor in a cohort sampled during active COVID-19. CDR3s include the opening cysteine and the closing phenylalanine or tryptophan. Fields, in order: V gene, J gene, D gene, clone size, CDR3 DNA, CDR3 protein. The D gene is left open where the match is weak. Some rows have no size entry. The others give once, few or many, or a class for an expanded clone.

>TRBV7-9|TRBJ2-5|-|-
TGTGCCAGCAGCTTATGGGACTCCGAAGAGACCCAGTACTTC
CASSLWDSEETQYF
>TRBV7-2|TRBJ2-7|TRBD2|-
TGTGCCAGCAGCTCCTCTAGCGGAGATAAAACCTACGAGCAGTACTTC
CASSSSSGDKTYEQYF
>TRBV2|TRBJ2-7|-|-
TGTGCCAGCAGTGACCCCAGGTTGGGCGAGCAGTACTTC
CASSDPRLGEQYF
>TRBV6-5|TRBJ2-5|-|-
TGTGCCAGCAGTCTCAGGGAAGGGACCCAGTACTTC
CASSLREGTQYF
>TRBV14|TRBJ1-2|TRBD1|-
TGTGCCAGCAGCCCGGGACAGGGTTTGTATGGCTACACCTTC
CASSPGQGLYGYTF
>TRBV4-2|TRBJ2-7|-|-
TGTGCCAGCACATTCTCGGAGGCGGGGTACGAGCAGTACTTC
CASTFSEAGYEQYF
>TRBV14|TRBJ2-5|-|-
TGTGCCAGCAGCCCTTTTGGCACCCCAGAGACCCAGTACTTC
CASSPFGTPETQYF
>TRBV15|TRBJ1-4|-|-
TGTGCCACCAGCAGAGAGGGGTTCACAGGTTCAGGTGGCGAAAAACTGTTTTTT
CATSREGFTGSGGEKLFF
>TRBV9|TRBJ2-1|-|-
TGTGCCAGCAGCGGAATGGCTCCTCGTCGGGACTACAATGAGCAGTTCTTC
CASSGMAPRRDYNEQFF
>TRBV4-3|TRBJ1-6|-|-
TGCGCCAGCAGCCGTCGGGGTGGGGGCTCACCCCTCCACTTT
CASSRRGGGSPLHF
>TRBV3-1/TRBV3-2|TRBJ2-7|TRBD1|-
TGTGCCAGCAGCCCGACAGGGGGGGGCTCCTACGAGCAGTACTTC
CASSPTGGGSYEQYF
>TRBV19|TRBJ2-7|-|-
TGTGCCAGTAGTATAGATGGGGGGAGCTCCTACGAGCAGTACTTC
CASSIDGGSSYEQYF
>TRBV7-8|TRBJ2-1|TRBD1|-
TGTGCCAGCAGCTTATTACAGGGGGAGACCTACAATGAGCAGTTCTTC
CASSLLQGETYNEQFF
>TRBV3-1/TRBV3-2|TRBJ2-1|-|-
TGTGCCAGCAGCCAACGTTGGGGGCGCGCGTACAATGAGCAGTTCTTC
CASSQRWGRAYNEQFF
>TRBV19|TRBJ1-3|-|-
TGTGCCAGTAGAACAAGCGGGACAGGAAACACCATATATTTT
CASRTSGTGNTIYF
>TRBV6-5|TRBJ2-2|TRBD1|-
TGTGCCAGCAGGGTTGACAGGGGAAGCACCGGGGAGCTGTTTTTT
CASRVDRGSTGELFF
>TRBV4-2|TRBJ2-5|TRBD2|once
TGTGCCAGCAGCCAAGAGATAGCGGGAGGGCCGCGGCAAGAGACCCAGTACTTC
CASSQEIAGGPRQETQYF
>TRBV5-1|TRBJ2-7|-|few
TGCGCCAGCAGCTCAACCGGGACGGGAGCCTACGAGCAGTACTTC
CASSSTGTGAYEQYF
>TRBV9|TRBJ2-3|-|once
TGTGCCAGCAGCGTAGCAGTCCGTGGAACCGGGTTTGGAGATACGCAGTATTTT
CASSVAVRGTGFGDTQYF
>TRBV27|TRBJ2-1|TRBD2|-
TGTGCCAGCAGTTTATTCTCGGGAGGGCCAAATGAGCAGTTCTTC
CASSLFSGGPNEQFF
>TRBV5-6|TRBJ2-7|-|once
TGTGCCAGCCGCGTAGGGGCCTACTTCTACGAGCAGTACTTC
CASRVGAYFYEQYF
>TRBV19|TRBJ1-4|-|-
TGTGCCAGTCGAAGGGGGGGTAATGAAAAACTGTTTTTT
CASRRGGNEKLFF
>TRBV25-1|TRBJ1-2|-|-
TGTGCCAGCAGTGGACAGAACTATGGCTACACCTTC
CASSGQNYGYTF
>TRBV3-1/TRBV3-2|TRBJ2-3|TRBD1|-
TGTGCCAGCAGCCAAGAGAAAGGGTCGACAGGGGTACTCACAGATACGCAGTATTTT
CASSQEKGSTGVLTDTQYF
>TRBV5-6|TRBJ2-1|TRBD2|-
TGTGCCAGCAGCCCGACTTTCCTAGCGGGGAGGAACAATGAGCAGTTCTTC
CASSPTFLAGRNNEQFF
>TRBV6-5|TRBJ1-6|-|-
TGTGCCAGCAGTTATGTCAGAATCAATTCACCCCTCCACTTT
CASSYVRINSPLHF
>TRBV15|TRBJ2-3|-|-
TGTGCCACCAGCAGAGGGACAAGCACAGATACGCAGTATTTT
CATSRGTSTDTQYF
>TRBV6-2/TRBV6-3|TRBJ1-5|-|-
TGTGCCAGCAGTCGGCAGGGCTTTGGCAATCAGCCCCAGCATTTT
CASSRQGFGNQPQHF
>TRBV2|TRBJ1-3|-|once
TGTGCCAGCAAAGAGGGCATAAACACCATATATTTT
CASKEGINTIYF
>TRBV3-1/TRBV3-2|TRBJ1-1|-|-
TGTGCCAGCAGCCAAGCGCAGACAAAGACTGAAGCTTTCTTT
CASSQAQTKTEAFF
>TRBV19|TRBJ1-1|-|-
TGTGCCAGTAGTATTAATACTGACACTGAAGCTTTCTTT
CASSINTDTEAFF
>TRBV7-9|TRBJ2-3|-|-
TGTGCCAGCAGCTTAGACAGGGGCACAGATACGCAGTATTTT
CASSLDRGTDTQYF
>TRBV9|TRBJ2-1|-|-
TGTGCCAGCAGCGTAGCGAGCGTCATCGGAAACAATGAGCAGTTCTTC
CASSVASVIGNNEQFF
>TRBV20-1|TRBJ2-7|TRBD2|-
TGCAGCGGGGGGGAATCCTACGAGCAGTACTTC
CSGGESYEQYF
>TRBV7-9|TRBJ2-2|TRBD2|-
TGTGCCAGCAGCCCCGCTAGCGGGATGTACACCGGGGAGCTGTTTTTT
CASSPASGMYTGELFF
>TRBV11-2|TRBJ2-7|-|-
TGTGCCAGCAGGAATTTGCGGAGGCCCTACGAGCAGTACTTC
CASRNLRRPYEQYF
>TRBV20-1|TRBJ2-7|-|-
TGCAGTGCTAGCGGGAGAGACAAGCAGTACTTC
CSASGRDKQYF
>TRBV20-1|TRBJ2-7|TRBD2|-
TGCAGTGCTAGTCTGCGGGAGGAACCCTACGAGCAGTACTTC
CSASLREEPYEQYF
>TRBV3-1/TRBV3-2|TRBJ2-5|-|-
TGTGCCAGCAGCGCCACTAGGACGGTAAAGACCCAGTACTTC
CASSATRTVKTQYF
>TRBV23-1|TRBJ2-5|-|-
TGCGCCAGCAGTCCTTATCGAGGGGGGGGGACCCAGTACTTC
CASSPYRGGGTQYF